This T cell receptor beta chain was retrieved from a study of cytomegalovirus exposure and HLA in healthy donors. Germline CDR1 MNHEY, CDR2 SMNVEV (reference sequence). The CDR3 sequence is 15 residues long. Trimming at V came to 0 bases and at J to 3 bases, leaving 5 bases not matched to a gene. Use of 60 Vbeta and 13 Jbeta primers characterized the PCR. TCRdb's table, derived via immunoSEQ multiplex PCR, lists solely in-frame clones and lacks some. Of some 95,000 clones in the sample, 77% are singletons; the top ten hold around 5.3%. The sequence derives from a woman aged 40 to 55 in good health and CMV-seronegative. Sequenced input: PBMCs. The rearrangement uses TRBV27 and TRBJ2-7; 7 nucleotides align to TRBD2. CDR3 nucleotide sequence: TGTGCCAGCAGTTTATCGGGAGGGACTGTCTACGAGCAGTACTTC. Its protein product is CASSLSGGTVYEQYF.